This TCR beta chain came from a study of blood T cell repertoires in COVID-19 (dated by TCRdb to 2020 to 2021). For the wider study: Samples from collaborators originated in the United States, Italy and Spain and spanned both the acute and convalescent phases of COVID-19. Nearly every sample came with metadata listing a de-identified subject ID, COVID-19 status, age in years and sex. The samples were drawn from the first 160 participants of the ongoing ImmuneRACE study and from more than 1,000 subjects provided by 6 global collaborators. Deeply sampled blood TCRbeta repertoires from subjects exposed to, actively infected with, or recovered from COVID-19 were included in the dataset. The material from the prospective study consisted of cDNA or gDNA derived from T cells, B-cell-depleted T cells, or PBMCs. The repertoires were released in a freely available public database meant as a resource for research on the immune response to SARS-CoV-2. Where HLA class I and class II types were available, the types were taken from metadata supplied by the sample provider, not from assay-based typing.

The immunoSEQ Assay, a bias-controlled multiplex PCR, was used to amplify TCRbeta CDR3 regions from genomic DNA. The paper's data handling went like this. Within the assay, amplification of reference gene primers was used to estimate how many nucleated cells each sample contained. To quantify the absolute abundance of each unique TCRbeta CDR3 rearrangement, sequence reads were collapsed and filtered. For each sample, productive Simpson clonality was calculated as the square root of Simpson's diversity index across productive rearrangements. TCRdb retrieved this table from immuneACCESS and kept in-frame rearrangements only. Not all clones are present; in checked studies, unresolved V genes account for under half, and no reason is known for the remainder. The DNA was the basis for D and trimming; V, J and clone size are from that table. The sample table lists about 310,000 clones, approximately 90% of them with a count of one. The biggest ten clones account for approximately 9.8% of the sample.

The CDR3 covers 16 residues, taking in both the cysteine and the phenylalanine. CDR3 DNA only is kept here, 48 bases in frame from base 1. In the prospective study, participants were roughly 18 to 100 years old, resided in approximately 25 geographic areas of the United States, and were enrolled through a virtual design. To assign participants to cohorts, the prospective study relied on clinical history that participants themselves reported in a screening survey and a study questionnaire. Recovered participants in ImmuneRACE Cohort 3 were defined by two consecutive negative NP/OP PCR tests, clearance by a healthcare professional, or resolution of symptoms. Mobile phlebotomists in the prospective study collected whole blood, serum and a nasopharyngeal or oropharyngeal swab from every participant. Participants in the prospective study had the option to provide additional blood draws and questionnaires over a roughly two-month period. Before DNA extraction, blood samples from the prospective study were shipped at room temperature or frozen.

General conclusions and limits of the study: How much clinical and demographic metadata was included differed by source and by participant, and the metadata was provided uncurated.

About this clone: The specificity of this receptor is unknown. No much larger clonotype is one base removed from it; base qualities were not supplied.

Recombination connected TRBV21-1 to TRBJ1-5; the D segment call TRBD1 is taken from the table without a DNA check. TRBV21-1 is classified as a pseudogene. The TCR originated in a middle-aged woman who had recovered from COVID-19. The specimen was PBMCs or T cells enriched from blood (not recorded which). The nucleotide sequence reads TGTGCCAGCAGCAAAGGCCTACAGGGGTGGTGGCAGCCCCAGCATTTT. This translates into CASSKGLQGWWQPQHF.